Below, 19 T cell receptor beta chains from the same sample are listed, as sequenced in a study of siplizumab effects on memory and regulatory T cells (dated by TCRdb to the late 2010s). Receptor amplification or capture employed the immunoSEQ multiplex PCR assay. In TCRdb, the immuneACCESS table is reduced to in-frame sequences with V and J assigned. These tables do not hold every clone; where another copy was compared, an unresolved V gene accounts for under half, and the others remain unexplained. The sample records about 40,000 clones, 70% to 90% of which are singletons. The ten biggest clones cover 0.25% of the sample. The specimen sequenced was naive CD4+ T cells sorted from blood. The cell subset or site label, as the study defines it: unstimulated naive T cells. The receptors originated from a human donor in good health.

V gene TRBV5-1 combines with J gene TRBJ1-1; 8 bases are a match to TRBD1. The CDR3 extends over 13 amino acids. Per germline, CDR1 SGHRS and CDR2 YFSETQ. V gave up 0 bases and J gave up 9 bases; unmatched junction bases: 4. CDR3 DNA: TGCGCCAGCAGCTTGGAACAGGGGGTTAAAGCTTTCTTT. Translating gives CASSLEQGVKAFF.

CDR3: CASKRAVHYNEQFF. DNA for the CDR3: TGTGCCAGTAAAAGGGCAGTCCATTACAATGAGCAGTTCTTC. The V gene is TRBV19, the J gene TRBJ2-1; the D is unclear. The ends were cut back, 7 bases at V and 4 bases at J, with 14 bases in the middle. Germline V gene lookup returns CDR1 LNHDA and CDR2 SQIVND (reference sequence). The CDR3 loop spans 14 amino acids.

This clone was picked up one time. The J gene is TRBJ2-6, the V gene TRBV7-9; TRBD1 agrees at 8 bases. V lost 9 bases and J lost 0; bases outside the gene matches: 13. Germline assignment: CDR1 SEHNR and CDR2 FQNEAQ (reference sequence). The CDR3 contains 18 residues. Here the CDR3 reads CASRTGPNKNSGANVLTF. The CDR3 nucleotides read TGTGCCAGTAGGACAGGGCCCAATAAAAACTCTGGGGCCAACGTCCTGACTTTC.

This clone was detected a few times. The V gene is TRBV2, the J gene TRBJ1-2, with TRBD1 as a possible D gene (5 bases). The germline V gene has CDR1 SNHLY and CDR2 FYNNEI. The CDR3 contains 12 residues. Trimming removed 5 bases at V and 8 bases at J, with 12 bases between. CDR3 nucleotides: TGTGCCAGCAGTCGGGGACTATACGGCTACACCTTC. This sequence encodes CASSRGLYGYTF.

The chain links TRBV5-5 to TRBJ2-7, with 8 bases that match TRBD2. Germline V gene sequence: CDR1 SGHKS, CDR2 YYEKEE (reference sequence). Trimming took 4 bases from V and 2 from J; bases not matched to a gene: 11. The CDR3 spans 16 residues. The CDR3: CASSQYGGAKAYEQYF. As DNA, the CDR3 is TGTGCCAGCAGCCAATACGGGGGGGCAAAAGCCTACGAGCAGTACTTC.

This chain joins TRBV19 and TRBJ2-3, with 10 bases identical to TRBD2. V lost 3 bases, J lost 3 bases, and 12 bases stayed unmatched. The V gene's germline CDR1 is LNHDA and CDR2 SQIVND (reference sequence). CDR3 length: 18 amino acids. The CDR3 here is CASSIGPSGSWRTDTQYF. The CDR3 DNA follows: TGTGCCAGTAGTATTGGGCCTAGCGGGAGTTGGAGGACAGATACGCAGTATTTT.

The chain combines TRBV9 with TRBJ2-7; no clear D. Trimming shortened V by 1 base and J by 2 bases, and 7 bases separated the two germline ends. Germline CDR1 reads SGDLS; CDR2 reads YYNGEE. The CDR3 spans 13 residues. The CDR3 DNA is TGTGCCAGCAGCGTACGGCCGACCTACGAGCAGTACTTC. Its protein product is CASSVRPTYEQYF.

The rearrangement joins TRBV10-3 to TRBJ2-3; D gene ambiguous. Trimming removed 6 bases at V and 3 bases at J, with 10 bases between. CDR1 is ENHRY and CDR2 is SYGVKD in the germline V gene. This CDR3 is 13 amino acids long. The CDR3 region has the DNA TGTGCCATCAGATTAAATGGGACAGATACGCAGTATTTT. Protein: CAIRLNGTDTQYF.

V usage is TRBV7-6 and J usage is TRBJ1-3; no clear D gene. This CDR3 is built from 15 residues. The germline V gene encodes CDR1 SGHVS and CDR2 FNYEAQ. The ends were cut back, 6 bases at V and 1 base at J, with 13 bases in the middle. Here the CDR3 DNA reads TGTGCCAGCAGTATAAATAACTTATCTGGAAACACCATATATTTT. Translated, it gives CASSINNLSGNTIYF.

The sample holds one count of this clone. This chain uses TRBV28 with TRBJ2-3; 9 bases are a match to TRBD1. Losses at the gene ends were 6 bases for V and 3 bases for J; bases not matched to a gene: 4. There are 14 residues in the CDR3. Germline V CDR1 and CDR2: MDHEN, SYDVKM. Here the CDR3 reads CASSTGGETDTQYF. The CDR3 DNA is TGTGCCAGCAGCACAGGGGGCGAGACAGATACGCAGTATTTT.

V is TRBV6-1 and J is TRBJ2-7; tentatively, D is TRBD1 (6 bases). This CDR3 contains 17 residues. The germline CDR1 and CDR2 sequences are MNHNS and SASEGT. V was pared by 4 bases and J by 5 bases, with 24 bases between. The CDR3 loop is CASSGKGTRGSLDEQYF. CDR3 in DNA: TGTGCCAGCAGTGGAAAGGGGACAAGGGGATCTCTTGACGAGCAGTACTTC.

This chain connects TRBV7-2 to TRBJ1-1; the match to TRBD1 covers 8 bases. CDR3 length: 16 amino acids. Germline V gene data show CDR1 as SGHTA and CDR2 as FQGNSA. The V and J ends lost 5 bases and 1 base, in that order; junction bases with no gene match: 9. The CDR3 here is CASSLRQGRTNTEAFF. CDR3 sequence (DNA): TGTGCCAGCAGCCTCCGACAGGGGAGGACGAACACTGAAGCTTTCTTT.

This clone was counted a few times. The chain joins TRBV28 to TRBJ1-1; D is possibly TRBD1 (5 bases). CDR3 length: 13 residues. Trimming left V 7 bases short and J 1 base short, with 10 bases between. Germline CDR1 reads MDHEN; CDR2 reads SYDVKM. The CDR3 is CASTVQGNTEAFF. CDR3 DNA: TGTGCCAGCACAGTCCAGGGGAACACTGAAGCTTTCTTT.

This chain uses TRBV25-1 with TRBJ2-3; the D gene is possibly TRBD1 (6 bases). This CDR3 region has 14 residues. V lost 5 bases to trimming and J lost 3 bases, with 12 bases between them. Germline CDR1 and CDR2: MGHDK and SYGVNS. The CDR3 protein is CASSTGRWTDTQYF. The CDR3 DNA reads TGTGCCAGCAGTACAGGGAGATGGACAGATACGCAGTATTTT.

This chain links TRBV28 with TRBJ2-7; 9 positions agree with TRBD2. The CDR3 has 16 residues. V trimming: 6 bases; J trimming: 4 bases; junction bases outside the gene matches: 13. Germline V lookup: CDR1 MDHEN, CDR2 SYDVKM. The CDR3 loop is CASRHPSGGPQYEQYF. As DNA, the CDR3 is TGTGCCAGCAGACATCCCAGCGGGGGGCCCCAATACGAGCAGTACTTC.

The DNA of the CDR3 is TGTGCCAGCAGCCCCGGGACTAGCGGTGAGCAGTTCTTC. Translating it yields CASSPGTSGEQFF. The gene calls are TRBV6-5 and TRBJ2-1; 11 nucleotides match TRBD2. The CDR3 loop spans 13 amino acids. Germline-derived CDR1 and CDR2 are MNHEY and SVGAGI. V lost 6 bases to trimming and J lost 9 bases; unmatched junction nucleotides: 4.

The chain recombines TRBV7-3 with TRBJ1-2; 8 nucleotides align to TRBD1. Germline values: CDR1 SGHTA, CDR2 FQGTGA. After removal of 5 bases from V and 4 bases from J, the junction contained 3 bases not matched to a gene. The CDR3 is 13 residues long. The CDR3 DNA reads TGTGCCAGCAGCCGAGGACAGGGCTATGGCTACACCTTC. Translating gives CASSRGQGYGYTF.

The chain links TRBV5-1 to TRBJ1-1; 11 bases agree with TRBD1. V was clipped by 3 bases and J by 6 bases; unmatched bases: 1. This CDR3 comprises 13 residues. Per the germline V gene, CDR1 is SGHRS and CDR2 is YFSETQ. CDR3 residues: CASSSGQGAEAFF. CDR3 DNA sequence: TGCGCCAGCAGCTCGGGACAGGGGGCTGAAGCTTTCTTT.

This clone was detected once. The CDR3 DNA reads TGCGCCAGCAGCCGGCCTGGCGGGAATAATGAAAAACTGTTTTTT. Amino acids: CASSRPGGNNEKLFF. The chain has TRBV4-1 and TRBJ1-4; D ambiguous. CDR1 is MGHRA, CDR2 YSYEKL, per germline. The CDR3 totals 15 residues. Trimming left V 4 bases short and J 4 bases short, with 13 bases between.